The 16 T cell receptor beta chains below come from one sample, sequenced in a study of blood T cell repertoires in COVID-19. The protocol was immunoSEQ multiplex PCR, while the TCRdb copy is restricted to in-frame clones and leaves out a portion. The sample contains hundreds of thousands of clones, 88% of which appear only once. The sample taken for sequencing was PBMCs or T cells enriched from blood (not recorded which). These receptors all come from a woman aged 50 to 60 who had recovered from COVID-19.

In its sample, this clone was seen once. The chain is built from TRBV28 and TRBJ1-2; 8 bases match TRBD1. V trimming: 1 base; J trimming: 4 bases; junction bases outside the gene matches: 5. This CDR3 contains 15 residues. CDR1 MDHEN and CDR2 SYDVKM come from the germline V gene. The CDR3 region is CASSLFTGGAYGYTF. The DNA for the CDR3 is TGTGCCAGCAGTTTATTCACAGGGGGAGCCTATGGCTACACCTTC.

The genes are TRBV3-1 (or the pseudogene TRBV3-2) and TRBJ2-7; maybe TRBD2 (5 bases). This CDR3 is 15 amino acids long. Trimming removed 1 base at V and 2 bases at J, with 12 bases between. Germline CDR1 is LGHDT and CDR2 is YNNKEL (reference sequence). The CDR3 is CASSQGVGSPYEQYF. Written as DNA, the CDR3 is TGTGCCAGCAGCCAAGGGGTAGGGAGTCCCTACGAGCAGTACTTC.

V gene TRBV4-2 combines with J gene TRBJ1-4, with 8 bases lining up with TRBD1. V gave up 0 bases and J gave up 2 bases; unmatched junction bases: 5. This CDR3 is built from 17 residues. CDR1 is LGHNA and CDR2 is YNFKEQ in the germline V gene. CDR3: CASSQDNRGITNEKLFF. CDR3 nucleotides: TGTGCCAGCAGCCAAGATAACAGGGGGATTACTAATGAAAAACTGTTTTTT.

Only one count was recorded for this clone. This chain joins TRBV3-1 (or the pseudogene TRBV3-2) and TRBJ2-1; TRBD1 might be the D (6 bases). The V gene's germline CDR1 is LGHDT and CDR2 YNNKEL (reference sequence). The CDR3 is made up of 17 amino acids. Trimming removed 4 bases at V and 6 bases at J, with 22 bases between. In DNA, the CDR3 is TGTGCCAGCAGCCTTAAACCTACAGGGAGCGTGGTCAATGAGCAGTTCTTC. This encodes CASSLKPTGSVVNEQFF.

The V and J genes are TRBV4-1 and TRBJ1-3, with TRBD1 as a possible D gene (6 bases). Trimming cost V 1 base and J 1 base, with 14 bases left between them. This CDR3 contains 17 residues. From germline, CDR1 is MGHRA and CDR2 YSYEKL. CDR3 bases: TGCGCCAGCAGCCAAGGCCCACAGGGTCCATCTGGAAACACCATATATTTT. It is translated as CASSQGPQGPSGNTIYF.

The chain couples TRBV29-1 to TRBJ2-2, with a weak D call TRBD2 (5 bases). V was pared by 0 bases and J by 3 bases, with 8 bases between. The CDR3 loop spans 14 amino acids. Germline CDR1 SQVTM, CDR2 ANQGSEA. CDR3 sequence reads: CSVEEVGDTGELFF. The CDR3 DNA reads TGCAGCGTTGAAGAGGTCGGGGACACCGGGGAGCTGTTTTTT.

V gene TRBV27 combines with J gene TRBJ2-7; TRBD1 might be the D (6 bases). The V and J ends lost 6 bases and 5 bases respectively, with 14 bases between them. The CDR3 totals 13 residues. Germline CDR1 reads MNHEY; CDR2 reads SMNVEV (reference sequence). CDR3 DNA: TGTGCCAGCAGCTCTCAGGGGAATAACGAGCAGTACTTC. Encoded protein: CASSSQGNNEQYF.

This rearrangement joins TRBV7-6 to TRBJ1-5; 11 nucleotides match TRBD1. V shed 5 bases, J shed 7 bases, and the junction held 7 bases outside the gene matches. The germline V gene encodes CDR1 SGHVS and CDR2 FNYEAQ. The CDR3 totals 15 residues. CDR3 bases: TGTGCCAGCAGCCCGGGGACAGGGGGGCAACAGCCCCAGCATTTT. Its protein is CASSPGTGGQQPQHF.

Turning to this clone: Other DNA sequences of this sample code for an identical CDR3. CDR3 sequence reads: CSATRGNTIYF. DNA for the CDR3: TGCAGTGCCACAAGAGGAAACACCATATATTTT. The V gene is TRBV20-1, the J gene TRBJ1-3; D not resolved. V dropped 6 bases and J dropped 4 bases, with 7 bases sitting between them. This CDR3 has 11 residues. CDR1 DFQATT and CDR2 SNEGSKA come from the germline V gene (reference sequence).

This clone has a single count. J is TRBJ1-5 and V is TRBV15, with TRBD1 identical over 8 bases. Germline lookup yields CDR1 LNHNV and CDR2 YYDKDF (reference sequence). The junction had 6 bases not matched to a gene; V was cut back by 4 bases and J by 4 bases. The CDR3 length is 15 residues. The CDR3 nucleotides are TGTGCCACCAGCATCCGACAGGGGTTGAATCAGCCCCAGCATTTT. It translates to CATSIRQGLNQPQHF.

The rearrangement uses TRBV30 and TRBJ2-7; 8 bases match TRBD1. Losses at the gene ends were 2 bases for V and 5 bases for J; bases not matched to a gene: 5. The CDR3 runs to 13 residues. Germline CDR1 is GTSNPN and CDR2 is SVGIG (reference sequence). The CDR3 DNA follows: TGTGCCTGGAGTTGGCCAGGGGGCAACGAGCAGTACTTC. Protein sequence: CAWSWPGGNEQYF.

The rearrangement joins TRBV7-2 to TRBJ2-1, with TRBD2 identical over 10 bases. V lost 5 bases, J lost 4 bases, and 5 bases stayed unmatched. This CDR3 comprises 15 residues. Germline values: CDR1 SGHTA, CDR2 FQGNSA. As DNA, the CDR3 is TGTGCCAGCAGCCCGACTAGCGGGTATTACAATGAGCAGTTCTTC. It translates to CASSPTSGYYNEQFF.

The chain combines TRBV7-9 with TRBJ2-1, with D possibly TRBD2 on 6 matching bases. The V end was cut by 5 bases, the J end by 0 bases, with 23 bases between. CDR1 and CDR2 (germline): SEHNR, FQNEAQ (reference sequence). This CDR3 region has 19 residues. CDR3 sequence: CASSPHPRFGGSSYNEQFF. For the CDR3, the DNA is TGTGCCAGCAGCCCACACCCCAGGTTCGGGGGAAGCTCCTACAATGAGCAGTTCTTC.

V gene TRBV5-1 combines with J gene TRBJ1-1; D is perhaps TRBD1 (6 bases). Per germline, CDR1 SGHRS and CDR2 YFSETQ. Trimming took 2 bases from V and 3 from J, leaving 11 bases between them. This CDR3 has 14 amino acids. The CDR3 DNA reads TGCGCCAGCAGCTTTATTTCAGGGGACACTGAAGCTTTCTTT. Its protein is CASSFISGDTEAFF.

This chain uses TRBV28 with TRBJ1-5; 8 nucleotides align to TRBD1. Trimming cost V 4 bases and J 0 bases; bases outside gene matches: 11. CDR1 is MDHEN and CDR2 is SYDVKM in the germline V gene. This CDR3 contains 18 residues. This CDR3 is CASSYARTGILSNQPQHF. The CDR3 DNA follows: TGTGCCAGCAGTTACGCTCGGACAGGGATACTTAGCAATCAGCCCCAGCATTTT.

The V and J genes are TRBV28 and TRBJ1-2; TRBD1 agrees at 12 bases. The V segment lost 4 bases and the J segment 6 bases; nucleotides outside the gene matches: 6. Per germline, CDR1 MDHEN and CDR2 SYDVKM. The CDR3 is 15 residues long. The CDR3, as DNA: TGTGCCAGCAGTTGGGGGACAGGGGGCGCGGATGGCTACACCTTC. Its translation: CASSWGTGGADGYTF.